Shown below are 6 T cell receptor beta chains from a single sample sequenced in a study of T cell repertoires in ileal Crohn's disease. Libraries were prepared by immunoSEQ multiplex PCR; TCRdb keeps only in-frame clonotypes and omits some of them. The sample records several thousand clones, around 82% being singletons. This sample's time point: proximal margin of the surgical specimen (macroscopically non-inflamed). Material: ileal tissue. The receptors here all came from an adult with Crohn's disease.

The chain has TRBV18 and TRBJ1-2; D unresolved. The V end was cut by 3 bases, the J end by 12 bases, with 17 bases between. Germline V lookup: CDR1 KGHSH, CDR2 LQKENI. The CDR3 length is 13 residues. The CDR3, as DNA: TGTGCCAGCTCACCTTCCTCCCGTAGGGAGCACACCTTC. This translates into CASSPSSRREHTF. The variable domain in full, completed from reference TRBV18 and TRBJ1-2, reads NAGVMQNPRHLVRRRGQEARLRCSPMKGHSHVYWYRQLPEEGLKFMVYLQKENIIDESGMPKERFSAEFPKEGPSILRIQQVVRGDSAAYFCASSPSSRREHTFGSGTRLTVV.

V usage is TRBV2 and J usage is TRBJ2-7; D perhaps matches TRBD2 (6 bases). Germline CDR1 is SNHLY and CDR2 is FYNNEI. This CDR3 has 14 amino acids. V was clipped by 6 bases and J by 1 base, with 13 bases between them. The CDR3 loop is CASRNSGTSYEQYF. The CDR3 bases are TGTGCCAGCAGAAATAGCGGTACTTCCTACGAGCAGTACTTC. Full variable domain (rest looked up from reference TRBV2 and TRBJ2-7): EPEVTQTPSHQVTQMGQEVILRCVPISNHLYFYWYRQILGQKVEFLVSFYNNEISEKSEIFDDQFSVERPDGSNFTLKIRSTKLEDSAMYFCASRNSGTSYEQYFGPGTRLTVT.

This clone was found a few times. The genes are TRBV7-9 and TRBJ2-1; no clear D. The V end lost 3 bases, the J end lost 9 bases, and 12 bases lay between the germline ends. The CDR3 consists of 13 residues. Germline CDR1 reads SEHNR; CDR2 reads FQNEAQ (reference sequence). CDR3 region: CASSFRADAEQFF. The CDR3 DNA reads as TGTGCCAGCAGCTTTCGTGCGGATGCTGAGCAGTTCTTC. The whole variable domain, remainder taken from reference TRBV7-9 and TRBJ2-1, is DTGVSQNPRHKITKRGQNVTFRCDPISEHNRLYWYRQTLGQGPEFLTYFQNEAQLEKSRLLSDRFSAERPKGSFSTLEIQRTEQGDSAMYLCASSFRADAEQFFGPGTRLTVL.

The chain is built from TRBV27 and TRBJ1-1; TRBD1 matches 9 bases. CDR1 and CDR2 from the germline V gene are MNHEY and SMNVEV (reference sequence). V gave up 2 bases and J gave up 3 bases; unmatched junction bases: 7. This CDR3 is built from 16 residues. CDR3 sequence (DNA): TGTGCCAGCAGTTTAGCCGGGACAGGGAAGGACACTGAAGCTTTCTTT. Its translation: CASSLAGTGKDTEAFF.

This chain connects TRBV29-1 to TRBJ2-1, with TRBD1 matching over 8 bases. This CDR3 region has 13 residues. Germline lookup yields CDR1 SQVTM and CDR2 ANQGSEA. V lost 6 bases, J lost 6 bases, and 7 bases stayed unmatched. DNA for the CDR3: TGCAGCGTAGACGGGACAGGACCCAATGAGCAGTTCTTC. Its protein product is CSVDGTGPNEQFF.

This sequence joins TRBV27 and TRBJ2-5; TRBD1 matches at 7 bases. After removal of 6 bases from V and 2 bases from J, the junction contained 12 bases not matched to a gene. The CDR3 extends over 16 amino acids. Germline V CDR1 and CDR2: MNHEY, SMNVEV (reference sequence). Here the CDR3 DNA reads TGTGCCAGCAGCCTCATGTGGGGGACAGTTCAAGAGACCCAGTACTTC. This encodes CASSLMWGTVQETQYF.